This TCR beta chain was profiled in a study of blood T cell repertoires in COVID-19. About the research overall: PBMCs, B-cell-depleted T cells, or T cells provided the cDNA or gDNA that made up the material.

The germline V gene encodes CDR1 LGHNA and CDR2 YSLEER. The ends lost 3 bases at V and 1 base at J; junction bases unmatched: 18. CDR3 length: 20 amino acids. Per the original data handling: Scientists estimated how many nucleated cells there were by amplifying reference gene primers. The table came from immunoSEQ multiplex PCR; TCRdb's copy has only in-frame clones and leaves some out. The DNA was the basis for D and trimming; V, J and clone size are from that table. The sample yields about 180,000 clones, less than 90% seen once. The V gene is TRBV4-3, the J gene TRBJ2-1, with 7 bases that match TRBD2. What was sequenced was peripheral blood. The sequence was obtained from a man between 70 and 80 years old with active or convalescent COVID-19. The CDR3 protein is CASSQQYDGVGAGSYNEQFF. The CDR3 DNA sequence: TGCGCCAGCAGCCAGCAATACGATGGCGTAGGAGCGGGATCCTACAATGAGCAGTTCTTC.